This T cell receptor beta chain was retrieved from a study of spatial heterogeneity in lung cancer. General observations from the study: TCRs found ubiquitously expanded in tumor appeared in blood more at resection than at follow-up.

This clonotype was detected only a few times. Its specificity is not known. Time point denoted: sample taken at primary tumor resection. Samples were obtained from some 72 donors, all untreated early-stage non-small cell lung cancer patients. Carried by each TCR cDNA molecule was a unique molecular identifier. TCRdb re-derived calls from the 5' RACE reads in MiXCR, one entry per CDR3 protein. The table shows tens of thousands of distinct CDR3 sequences, with 9.5% to 15% occurring only once. V was pared by 8 bases and J by 5 bases, with 16 bases between. The CDR3 is 14 amino acids. Sequences were derived from PBMCs, sampled at surgery. The V call is TRBV12-3 or TRBV12-4, the J call TRBJ2-1; unclear D gene. The receptor was isolated from a male donor with early-stage non-small cell lung cancer. CDR3 loop: CASCRGAANNEQFF. In nucleotides, the CDR3 is TGTGCCAGCTGCCGCGGCGCTGCGAACAATGAGCAGTTCTTC.